The T cell receptor (beta chain) described here comes from a study of siplizumab effects on memory and regulatory T cells. General study points: Alloreactive sequences that could be traced to unstimulated CD4+ memory cells showed a significant reduction under siplizumab. With siplizumab, Treg-derived clones averaged about 69% of mappable alloreactive CD4+ clones, versus around 25% in controls.

The ends were cut back, 3 bases at V and 2 bases at J, with 13 bases in the middle. Germline-derived CDR1 and CDR2 are MGHDK and SYGVNS. The CDR3 is 15 residues long. For this clone: The antigen is undetermined.

In each sample, about 10^5 TCR templates were assayed. The data were produced by immunoSEQ multiplex PCR, yet TCRdb's version contains in-frame clones alone and is incomplete. Here the sample spans about 80,000 clones, approximately 95% being singletons. The chain is built from TRBV25-1 and TRBJ2-5; D is unclear. This receptor was taken from a human donor in good health. Sequenced sample: CD8+ T cells sorted from blood. The CDR3 sequence is CASSEAQARQETQYF. The CDR3 DNA reads TGTGCCAGCAGTGAGGCCCAGGCCAGACAAGAGACCCAGTACTTC.